This is a list of T cell receptor beta chains from one sample in a study of cytomegalovirus exposure and HLA in healthy donors. Profiled with immunoSEQ multiplex PCR; TCRdb holds only in-frame clones, not every one. The table shows some 210,000 clones, with roughly 73% occurring only once. The sample comprised PBMCs. These receptor sequences come from a woman in her twenties or thirties in good health and CMV-seropositive. Both conserved end residues are part of each CDR3. The D gene is left open where the match is weak. The size of a clone is reported for some rows only, either as once, few or many, or as a class for expanded clones.

D gene	J gene	clone size	V gene	CDR3 length	CDR3 protein	CDR3 DNA
NA	TRBJ1-1	few	TRBV7-9	13	CASSWGRGTEAFF	TGTGCCAGCAGCTGGGGGCGAGGGACTGAAGCTTTCTTT
NA	TRBJ1-2	NA	TRBV7-2	12	CASSSTVYGYTF	TGTGCCAGCAGCTCGACAGTCTATGGCTACACCTTC
NA	TRBJ1-2	NA	TRBV18	13	CASSPSEPYGYTF	TGTGCCAGCTCACCGTCCGAGCCGTATGGCTACACCTTC
TRBD1	TRBJ2-7	NA	TRBV6-1	14	CASRLLTGAYEQYF	TGTGCCAGCAGATTGCTGACAGGGGCCTACGAGCAGTACTTC
TRBD1	TRBJ2-7	NA	TRBV15	15	CATSRVQGAPYEQYF	TGTGCCACCAGCAGAGTTCAGGGGGCGCCCTACGAGCAGTACTTC
TRBD2	TRBJ2-1	few	TRBV30	15	CAWDPGLAGEKEQFF	TGTGCCTGGGACCCGGGACTAGCGGGAGAGAAAGAGCAGTTCTTC
NA	TRBJ2-7	NA	TRBV4-3	13	CASSQEERYEQYF	TGCGCCAGCAGCCAAGAGGAGCGGTACGAGCAGTACTTC
NA	TRBJ1-1	NA	TRBV10-1	18	CASTRGVLTGSENTEAFF	TGCGCCAGCACCAGAGGGGTTCTGACAGGCTCGGAGAACACTGAAGCTTTCTTT
NA	TRBJ2-5	NA	TRBV30	15	CAWSVGGRAQETQYF	TGTGCCTGGAGCGTGGGGGGTCGCGCCCAAGAGACCCAGTACTTC
TRBD1	TRBJ1-2	NA	TRBV28	15	CAIGGQGLANYGYTF	TGTGCCATCGGGGGACAGGGTTTAGCTAACTATGGCTACACCTTC
TRBD1	TRBJ1-2	NA	TRBV10-3	16	CAISDPKTGGLWGYTF	TGTGCCATCAGTGATCCCAAGACAGGGGGGCTCTGGGGCTACACCTTC
NA	TRBJ1-4	NA	TRBV19	14	CASSTTATNEKLFF	TGTGCCAGTAGCACGACAGCAACTAATGAAAAACTGTTTTTT
TRBD1	TRBJ1-1	NA	TRBV19	15	CASSAPGQGNTEAFF	TGTGCCAGTAGTGCGCCGGGACAGGGGAACACTGAAGCTTTCTTT
NA	TRBJ1-4	once	TRBV5-1	15	CASRTTGTTNEKLFF	TGCGCCAGCCGCACAACAGGGACAACTAATGAAAAACTGTTTTTT
NA	TRBJ1-2	NA	TRBV28	13	CASSFRVMGGYTF	TGTGCCAGCAGTTTCCGGGTCATGGGTGGCTACACCTTC
NA	TRBJ2-5	NA	TRBV28	14	CASSSPSREETQYF	TGTGCCAGCAGTTCCCCCAGCAGGGAAGAGACCCAGTACTTC
TRBD1	TRBJ2-5	NA	TRBV27	17	CASSVLTGTGKEETQYF	TGTGCCAGCAGTGTACTGACCGGGACAGGAAAAGAAGAGACCCAGTACTTC
TRBD1	TRBJ2-7	NA	TRBV5-1	15	CASSGPDRGVNEQYF	TGCGCCAGCAGCGGCCCCGACAGGGGGGTGAACGAGCAGTACTTC
NA	TRBJ1-1	NA	TRBV5-1	14	CASSLWGANTEAFF	TGCGCCAGCAGCTTGTGGGGCGCGAACACTGAAGCTTTCTTT
TRBD2	TRBJ2-3	NA	TRBV5-1	16	CASSPKAGGTTDTQYF	TGCGCCAGCAGCCCCAAAGCGGGGGGCACCACAGATACGCAGTATTTT
NA	TRBJ2-7	NA	TRBV9	16	CASSGDGGAASYEQYF	TGTGCCAGCAGCGGGGACGGCGGGGCCGCTTCCTACGAGCAGTACTTC
TRBD1	TRBJ1-4	few	TRBV7-9	14	CASSLTGVSEKLFF	TGTGCCAGCAGCCTTACAGGGGTTAGCGAAAAACTGTTTTTT
TRBD1	TRBJ2-7	NA	TRBV5-4	15	CASSLPGQGSYEQYF	TGTGCCAGCAGTCTACCGGGACAGGGATCCTACGAGCAGTACTTC